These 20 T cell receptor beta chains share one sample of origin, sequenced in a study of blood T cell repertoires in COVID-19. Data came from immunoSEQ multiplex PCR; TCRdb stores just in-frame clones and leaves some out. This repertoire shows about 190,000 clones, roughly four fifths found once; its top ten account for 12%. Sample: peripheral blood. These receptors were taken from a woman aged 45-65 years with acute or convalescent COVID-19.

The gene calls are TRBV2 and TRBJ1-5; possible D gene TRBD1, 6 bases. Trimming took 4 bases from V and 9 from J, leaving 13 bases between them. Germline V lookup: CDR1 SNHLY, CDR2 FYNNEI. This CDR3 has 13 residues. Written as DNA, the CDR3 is TGTGCCAGCAGTGGGACAGCCCTTTGGCCCCAGCATTTT. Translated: CASSGTALWPQHF.

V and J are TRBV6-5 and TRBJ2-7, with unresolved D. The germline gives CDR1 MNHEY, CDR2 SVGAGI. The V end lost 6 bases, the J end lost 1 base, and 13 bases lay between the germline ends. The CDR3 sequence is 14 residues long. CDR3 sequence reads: CASRRGYQSYEQYF. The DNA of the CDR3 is TGTGCCAGCAGGCGAGGCTACCAATCCTACGAGCAGTACTTC.

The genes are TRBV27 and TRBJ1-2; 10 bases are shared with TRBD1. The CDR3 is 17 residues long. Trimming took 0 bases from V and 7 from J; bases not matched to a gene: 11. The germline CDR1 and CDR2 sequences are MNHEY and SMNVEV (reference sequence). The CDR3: CASSLSLRTGGGSGYTF. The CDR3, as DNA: TGTGCCAGCAGTTTATCCCTAAGGACAGGGGGTGGGTCTGGCTACACCTTC.

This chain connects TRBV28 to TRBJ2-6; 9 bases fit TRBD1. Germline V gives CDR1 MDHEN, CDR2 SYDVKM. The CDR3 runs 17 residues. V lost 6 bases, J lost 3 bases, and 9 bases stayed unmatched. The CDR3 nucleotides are TGTGCCAGCAGGGGGAGGACAGGGGTTTATGGGGCCAACGTCCTGACTTTC. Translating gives CASRGRTGVYGANVLTF.

The CDR3 DNA reads TGTGCCAGCAGTGAAAGACGGCAGGGGGCCTACGAGCAGTACTTC. Amino acids: CASSERRQGAYEQYF. The chain couples TRBV2 to TRBJ2-7, with 7 bases aligning to TRBD1. V trimming: 2 bases; J trimming: 2 bases; junction bases outside the gene matches: 6. Germline loops: CDR1 SNHLY, CDR2 FYNNEI. CDR3 size: 15 residues.

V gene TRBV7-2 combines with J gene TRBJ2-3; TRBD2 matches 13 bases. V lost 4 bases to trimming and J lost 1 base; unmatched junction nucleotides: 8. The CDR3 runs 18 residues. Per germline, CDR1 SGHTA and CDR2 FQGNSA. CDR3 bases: TGTGCCAGCAGCTCGGGACTAGCGGGGAGGGTGGGCACAGATACGCAGTATTTT. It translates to CASSSGLAGRVGTDTQYF.

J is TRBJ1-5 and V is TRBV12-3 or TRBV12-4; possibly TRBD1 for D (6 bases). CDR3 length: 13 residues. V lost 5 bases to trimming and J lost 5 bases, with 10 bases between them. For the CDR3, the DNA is TGTGCCAGCAGTAAAGGGGGGGATCAGCCCCAGCATTTT. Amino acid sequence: CASSKGGDQPQHF.

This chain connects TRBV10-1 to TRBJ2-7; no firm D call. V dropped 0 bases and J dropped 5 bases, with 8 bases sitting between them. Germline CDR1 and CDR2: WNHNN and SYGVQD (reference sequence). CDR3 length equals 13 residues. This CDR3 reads CASSESGRHEQYF. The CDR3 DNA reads TGCGCCAGCAGTGAGTCTGGCAGGCACGAGCAGTACTTC.

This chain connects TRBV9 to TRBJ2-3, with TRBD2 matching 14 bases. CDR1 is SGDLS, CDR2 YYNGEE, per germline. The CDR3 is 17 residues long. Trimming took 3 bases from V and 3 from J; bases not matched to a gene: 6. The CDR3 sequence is CASSAGLAGGLTDTQYF. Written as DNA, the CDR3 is TGTGCCAGCAGCGCCGGACTAGCGGGAGGACTGACAGATACGCAGTATTTT.

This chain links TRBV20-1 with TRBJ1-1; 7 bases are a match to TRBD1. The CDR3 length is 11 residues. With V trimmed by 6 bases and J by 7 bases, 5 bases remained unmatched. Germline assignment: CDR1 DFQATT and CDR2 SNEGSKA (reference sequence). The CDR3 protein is CSARRDSEAFF. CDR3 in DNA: TGCAGTGCCAGAAGGGACAGTGAAGCTTTCTTT.

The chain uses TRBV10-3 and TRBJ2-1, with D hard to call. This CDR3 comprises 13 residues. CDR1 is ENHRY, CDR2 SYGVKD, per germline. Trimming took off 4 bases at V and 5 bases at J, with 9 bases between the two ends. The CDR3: CAISATVNNEQFF. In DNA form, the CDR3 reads TGTGCCATCAGTGCAACAGTCAACAATGAGCAGTTCTTC.

The CDR3 spells CASRNEGHSTYEQYF. CDR3 nucleotides: TGCGCCAGCAGGAACGAGGGACACTCAACCTACGAGCAGTACTTC. The V and J genes are TRBV10-2 and TRBJ2-7; D may be TRBD1 (6 bases). Trimming shortened V by 6 bases and J by 2 bases, and 17 bases separated the two germline ends. The germline V gene encodes CDR1 WSHSY and CDR2 SAAADI. The CDR3 has 15 amino acids.

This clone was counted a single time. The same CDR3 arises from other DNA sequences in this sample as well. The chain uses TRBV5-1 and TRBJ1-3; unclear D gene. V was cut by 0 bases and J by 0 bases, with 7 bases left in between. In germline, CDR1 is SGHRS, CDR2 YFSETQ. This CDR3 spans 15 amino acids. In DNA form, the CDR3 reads TGCGCCAGCAGCTTGGAGACGGGCTCTGGAAACACCATATATTTT. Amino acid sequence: CASSLETGSGNTIYF.

The CDR3 here is CASSRGLRETQYF. The CDR3 nucleotides read TGTGCCAGCAGCCGGGGACTACGAGAGACCCAGTACTTC. J is TRBJ2-5 and V is TRBV7-2; TRBD2 matches at 7 bases. V was clipped by 5 bases and J by 4 bases; unmatched bases: 4. Germline assignment: CDR1 SGHTA and CDR2 FQGNSA. CDR3 length: 13 residues.

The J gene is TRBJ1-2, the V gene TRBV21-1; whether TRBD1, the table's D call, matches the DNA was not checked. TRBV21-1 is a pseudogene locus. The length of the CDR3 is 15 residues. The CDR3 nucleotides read TGTGCCAGCAGCAAAGAGACAGGGGAAAACTATGGCTACACCTTC. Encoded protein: CASSKETGENYGYTF.

Here the CDR3 reads CASSFRSARSADTQYF. Written as DNA, the CDR3 is TGTGCCAGCTCCTTTAGGTCGGCCCGGAGCGCAGATACGCAGTATTTT. This chain links TRBV28 with TRBJ2-3; D is ambiguous. The CDR3 spans 16 residues. Germline V gene data show CDR1 as MDHEN and CDR2 as SYDVKM. The V end lost 8 bases, the J end lost 4 bases, and 22 bases lay between the germline ends.

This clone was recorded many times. The DNA for the CDR3 is TGTGCCTGGGAGGGTGATAATGAGCAGTTCTTC. Residues: CAWEGDNEQFF. The rearrangement links TRBV30 to TRBJ2-1; D is possibly TRBD2 (5 bases). From germline, CDR1 is GTSNPN and CDR2 SVGIG (reference sequence). CDR3 length: 11 residues. V lost 5 bases and J 7 bases, leaving 9 bases between the germline ends.

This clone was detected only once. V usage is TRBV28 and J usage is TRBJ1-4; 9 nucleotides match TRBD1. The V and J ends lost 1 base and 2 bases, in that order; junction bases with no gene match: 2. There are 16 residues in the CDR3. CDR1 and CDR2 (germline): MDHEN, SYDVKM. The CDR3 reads CASSLSGTGTNEKLFF. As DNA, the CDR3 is TGTGCCAGCAGTTTATCAGGGACAGGGACTAATGAAAAACTGTTTTTT.

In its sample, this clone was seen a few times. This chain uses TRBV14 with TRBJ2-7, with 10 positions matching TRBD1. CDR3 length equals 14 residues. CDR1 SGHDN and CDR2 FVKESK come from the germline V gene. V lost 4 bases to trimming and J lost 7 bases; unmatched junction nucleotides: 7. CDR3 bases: TGTGCCAGCAGCCTAAGGACAGGGGGTCTGGAGCAGTACTTC. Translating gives CASSLRTGGLEQYF.

The CDR3: CAWSGEGHPNQPQHF. The CDR3 bases are TGTGCCTGGAGTGGGGAGGGACATCCCAATCAGCCCCAGCATTTT. The rearrangement joins TRBV30 to TRBJ1-5, with a possible D match to TRBD1 (6 bases). This CDR3 contains 15 residues. The germline CDR1 and CDR2 sequences are GTSNPN and SVGIG (reference sequence). V was cut by 1 base and J by 3 bases, with 13 bases left in between.